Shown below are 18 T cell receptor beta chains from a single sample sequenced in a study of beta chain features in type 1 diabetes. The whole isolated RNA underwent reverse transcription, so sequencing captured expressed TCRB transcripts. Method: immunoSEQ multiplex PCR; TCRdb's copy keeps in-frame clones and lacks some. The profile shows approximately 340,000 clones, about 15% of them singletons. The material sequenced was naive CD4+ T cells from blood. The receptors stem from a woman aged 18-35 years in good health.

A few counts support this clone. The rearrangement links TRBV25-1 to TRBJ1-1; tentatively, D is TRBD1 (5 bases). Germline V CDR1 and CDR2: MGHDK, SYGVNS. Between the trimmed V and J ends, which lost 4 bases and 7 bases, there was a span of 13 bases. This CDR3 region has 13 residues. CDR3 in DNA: TGTGCCAGCAGTGGCAGGGTAAGGGTTGAAGCTTTCTTT. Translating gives CASSGRVRVEAFF.

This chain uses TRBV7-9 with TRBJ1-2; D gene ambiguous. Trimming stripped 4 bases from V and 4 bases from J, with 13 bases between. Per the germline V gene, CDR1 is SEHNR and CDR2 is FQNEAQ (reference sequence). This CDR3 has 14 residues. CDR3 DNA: TGTGCCAGCAGCTCTGGGTTGTCAGGCTATGGCTACACCTTC. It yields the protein CASSSGLSGYGYTF.

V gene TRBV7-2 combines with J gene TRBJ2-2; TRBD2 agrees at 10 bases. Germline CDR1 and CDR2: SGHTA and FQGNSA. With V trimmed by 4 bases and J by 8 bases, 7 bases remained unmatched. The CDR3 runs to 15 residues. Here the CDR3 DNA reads TGTGCCAGCAGCTCGTTAGCGGGAGGACGGGGGGAGCTGTTTTTT. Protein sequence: CASSSLAGGRGELFF.

CDR3 sequence reads: CASSNPEELGKNIQYF. The CDR3 DNA is TGTGCCAGCAGTAACCCGGAGGAATTGGGCAAAAACATTCAGTACTTC. The chain uses TRBV28 and TRBJ2-4; possible D gene TRBD2, 5 bases. Trimming left V 5 bases short and J 3 bases short, with 17 bases between. The V gene's germline CDR1 is MDHEN and CDR2 SYDVKM. This CDR3 region has 16 residues.

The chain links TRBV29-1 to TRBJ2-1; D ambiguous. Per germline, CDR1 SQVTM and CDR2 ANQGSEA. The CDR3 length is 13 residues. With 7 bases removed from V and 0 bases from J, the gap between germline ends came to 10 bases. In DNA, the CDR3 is TGCAGCGCCCTAGTCGGCTCCTACAATGAGCAGTTCTTC. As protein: CSALVGSYNEQFF.

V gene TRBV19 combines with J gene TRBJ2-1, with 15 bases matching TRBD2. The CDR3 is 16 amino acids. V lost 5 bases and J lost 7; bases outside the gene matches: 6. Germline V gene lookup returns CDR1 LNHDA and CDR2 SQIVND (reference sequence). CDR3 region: CASSGLAGGRGNEQFF. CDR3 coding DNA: TGTGCCAGTAGTGGACTAGCGGGAGGGCGTGGAAATGAGCAGTTCTTC.

In nucleotides, the CDR3 is TGTGCCAGTAGTACCGGGACAGGGGGCGCGAGCACTGAAGCTTTCTTT. This codes for CASSTGTGGASTEAFF. The chain joins TRBV19 to TRBJ1-1; TRBD1 matches at 12 bases. Looked up from germline, CDR1 is LNHDA and CDR2 is SQIVND (reference sequence). With V trimmed by 4 bases and J by 4 bases, 7 bases remained unmatched. The CDR3 is 16 residues long.

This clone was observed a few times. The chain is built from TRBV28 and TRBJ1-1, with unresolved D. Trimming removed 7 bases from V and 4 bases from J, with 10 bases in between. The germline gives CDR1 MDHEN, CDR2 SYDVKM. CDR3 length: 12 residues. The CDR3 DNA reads TGTGCCAGCACCCCTATCGGCACTGAAGCTTTCTTT. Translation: CASTPIGTEAFF.

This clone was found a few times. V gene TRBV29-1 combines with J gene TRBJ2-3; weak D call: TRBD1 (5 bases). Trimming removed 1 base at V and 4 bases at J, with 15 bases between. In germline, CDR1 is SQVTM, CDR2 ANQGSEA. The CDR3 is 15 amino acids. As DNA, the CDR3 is TGCAGCGTTGAAGGGGGCCTCCTCAGATCAGATACGCAGTATTTT. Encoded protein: CSVEGGLLRSDTQYF.

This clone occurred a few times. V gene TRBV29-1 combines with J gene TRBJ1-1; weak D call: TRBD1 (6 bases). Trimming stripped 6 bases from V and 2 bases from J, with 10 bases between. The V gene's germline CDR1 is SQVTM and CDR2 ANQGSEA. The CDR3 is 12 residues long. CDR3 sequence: CSVRDTNTEAFF. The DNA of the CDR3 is TGCAGCGTCCGGGACACTAACACTGAAGCTTTCTTT.

CDR3 protein: CASSRMGQGGYEQYF. The CDR3 DNA reads TGCGCCAGCAGCCGCATGGGACAGGGGGGCTACGAGCAGTACTTC. V is TRBV4-3 and J is TRBJ2-7, with 11 bases identical to TRBD1. Looked up from germline, CDR1 is LGHNA and CDR2 is YSLEER. CDR3 size: 15 residues. V dropped 4 bases and J dropped 3; count of bases not matched to a gene: 5.

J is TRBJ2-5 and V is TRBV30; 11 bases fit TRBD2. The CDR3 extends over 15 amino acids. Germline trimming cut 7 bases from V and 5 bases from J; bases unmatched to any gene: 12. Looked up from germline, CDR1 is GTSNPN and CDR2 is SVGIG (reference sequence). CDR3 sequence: CASYLLAGVKETQYF. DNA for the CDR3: TGTGCCTCCTATCTACTAGCGGGAGTTAAGGAGACCCAGTACTTC.

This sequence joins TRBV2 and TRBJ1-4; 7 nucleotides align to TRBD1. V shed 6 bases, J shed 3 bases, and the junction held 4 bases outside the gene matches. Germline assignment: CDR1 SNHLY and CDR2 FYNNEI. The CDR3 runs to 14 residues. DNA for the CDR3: TGTGCCAGCAGGACAGGGCTGTCTAATGAAAAACTGTTTTTT. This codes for CASRTGLSNEKLFF.

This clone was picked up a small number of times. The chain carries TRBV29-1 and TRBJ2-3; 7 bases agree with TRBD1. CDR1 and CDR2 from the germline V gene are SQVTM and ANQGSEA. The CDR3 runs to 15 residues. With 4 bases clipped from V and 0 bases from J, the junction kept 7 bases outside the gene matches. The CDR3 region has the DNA TGCAGCGTTGTTCCTTGGGACAGTAGCACAGATACGCAGTATTTT. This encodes CSVVPWDSSTDTQYF.

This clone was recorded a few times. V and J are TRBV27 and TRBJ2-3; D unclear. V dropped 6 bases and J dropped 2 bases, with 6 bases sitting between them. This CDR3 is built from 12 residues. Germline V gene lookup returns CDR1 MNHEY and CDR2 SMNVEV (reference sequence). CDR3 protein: CASSSFTDTQYF. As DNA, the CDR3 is TGTGCCAGCAGCTCCTTCACAGATACGCAGTATTTT.

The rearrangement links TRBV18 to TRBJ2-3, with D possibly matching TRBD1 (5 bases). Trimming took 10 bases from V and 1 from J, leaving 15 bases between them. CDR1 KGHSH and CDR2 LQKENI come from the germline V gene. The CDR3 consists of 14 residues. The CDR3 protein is CATMVSRGTDTQYF. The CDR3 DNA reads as TGTGCCACCATGGTGAGCAGGGGCACAGATACGCAGTATTTT.

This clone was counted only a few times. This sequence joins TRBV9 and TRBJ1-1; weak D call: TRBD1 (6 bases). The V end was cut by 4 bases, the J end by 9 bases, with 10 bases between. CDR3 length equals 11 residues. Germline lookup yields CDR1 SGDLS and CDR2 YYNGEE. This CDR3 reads CASSSQGKAFF. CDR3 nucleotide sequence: TGTGCCAGCAGCTCACAGGGAAAAGCTTTCTTT.

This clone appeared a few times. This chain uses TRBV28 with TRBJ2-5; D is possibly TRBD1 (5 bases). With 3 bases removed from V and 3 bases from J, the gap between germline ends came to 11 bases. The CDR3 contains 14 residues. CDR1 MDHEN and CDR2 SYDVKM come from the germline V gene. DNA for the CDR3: TGTGCCAGCAGTTTTAACGGCAGGGAAGAGACCCAGTACTTC. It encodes CASSFNGREETQYF. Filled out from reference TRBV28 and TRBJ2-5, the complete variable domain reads DVKVTQSSRYLVKRTGEKVFLECVQDMDHENMFWYRQDPGLGLRLIYFSYDVKMKEKGDIPEGYSVSREKKERFSLILESASTNQTSMYLCASSFNGREETQYFGPGTRLLVL.